What follows are 17 T cell receptor beta chains derived from one specimen sequenced in a study of blood T cell repertoires in COVID-19. Measured with immunoSEQ multiplex PCR; TCRdb has only the in-frame clones, and not every one. The sample consists of under 400,000 clones, almost 90% of them appearing once. What was sequenced was PBMCs or T cells enriched from blood (not recorded which). These TCRs come from a woman aged 30 to 39 who had been exposed to COVID-19.

The chain is built from TRBV6-6 and TRBJ1-6, with D unresolved. CDR3 size: 13 residues. Germline CDR1 MNHNY, CDR2 SVGAGI (reference sequence). Trimming stripped 8 bases from V and 7 bases from J, with 12 bases between. CDR3 in amino acids: CASFTEANSPLHF. CDR3 nucleotides: TGTGCCAGCTTTACCGAGGCCAATTCACCCCTCCACTTT.

The chain uses TRBV4-1 and TRBJ2-5; 8 nucleotides match TRBD2. Germline lookup yields CDR1 MGHRA and CDR2 YSYEKL. The CDR3 totals 16 residues. J lost 2 bases, V lost 2 bases, and 7 bases had no gene match. Here the CDR3 reads CASSQILAVRQETQYF. In DNA form, the CDR3 reads TGCGCCAGCAGCCAAATACTAGCGGTGCGGCAAGAGACCCAGTACTTC.

This chain links TRBV28 with TRBJ1-1, with D perhaps matching TRBD1 (6 bases). The V gene's germline CDR1 is MDHEN and CDR2 SYDVKM. The CDR3 has 14 amino acids. V dropped 5 bases and J dropped 4 bases, with 14 bases sitting between them. The CDR3 nucleotides read TGTGCCAGCAGTCTAACAGGGATAGGCACTGAAGCTTTCTTT. Its translation is CASSLTGIGTEAFF.

V is TRBV27 and J is TRBJ2-7; 10 bases are shared with TRBD2. V was pared by 6 bases and J by 7 bases, with 12 bases of the junction left unmatched. This CDR3 has 15 amino acids. The germline CDR1 and CDR2 sequences are MNHEY and SMNVEV (reference sequence). This CDR3 reads CASSPSASGRGEQYF. The CDR3 DNA reads as TGTGCCAGCAGCCCTTCCGCTAGCGGGAGAGGGGAGCAGTACTTC.

CDR3 bases: TGTGCCAGCAGCCTCGGGACTAGCACCTTCGAGCAGTACTTC. It translates to CASSLGTSTFEQYF. This chain joins TRBV3-1 (or the pseudogene TRBV3-2) and TRBJ2-7; TRBD2 matches 9 bases. Germline V gene data show CDR1 as LGHDT and CDR2 as YNNKEL (reference sequence). The CDR3 has 14 amino acids. J gave up 6 bases and V 4 bases, and 7 bases lay outside the gene matches.

The rearrangement uses TRBV28 and TRBJ1-5; D uncertain. The CDR3 is 15 residues long. V was trimmed by 7 bases and J by 1 base, leaving 14 bases between them. CDR1 is MDHEN, CDR2 SYDVKM, per germline. CDR3 in amino acids: CASTSPPVSNQPQHF. DNA of the CDR3: TGTGCCAGCACCTCGCCGCCGGTGAGCAATCAGCCCCAGCATTTT.

V usage is TRBV7-9 and J usage is TRBJ2-7; 8 nucleotides align to TRBD2. This CDR3 is 16 amino acids long. Looked up from germline, CDR1 is SEHNR and CDR2 is FQNEAQ (reference sequence). With V trimmed by 5 bases and J by 0 bases, 9 bases remained unmatched. The CDR3 region is CASSPRLARSSYEQYF. The CDR3 region has the DNA TGTGCCAGCAGCCCCCGACTAGCGAGGAGCTCCTACGAGCAGTACTTC. Filled out from reference TRBV7-9 and TRBJ2-7, the complete variable domain reads DTGVSQNPRHKITKRGQNVTFRCDPISEHNRLYWYRQTLGQGPEFLTYFQNEAQLEKSRLLSDRFSAERPKGSFSTLEIQRTEQGDSAMYLCASSPRLARSSYEQYFGPGTRLTVT.

The V and J genes are TRBV19 and TRBJ2-6, with D possibly matching TRBD1 (6 bases). The CDR3 is made up of 15 amino acids. CDR1 is LNHDA, CDR2 SQIVND, per germline (reference sequence). Trimming stripped 5 bases from V and 0 bases from J, with 8 bases between. The CDR3: CASSQTGSGANVLTF. CDR3 coding DNA: TGTGCCAGTAGTCAGACAGGCTCTGGGGCCAACGTCCTGACTTTC.

CDR3 protein: CASSTGLTMNTEAFF. The CDR3 DNA follows: TGTGCCAGTAGTACAGGACTTACCATGAACACTGAAGCTTTCTTT. The chain joins TRBV19 to TRBJ1-1, with D unclear. Trimming took off 4 bases at V and 0 bases at J, with 12 bases between the two ends. This CDR3 spans 15 amino acids. Germline CDR1 and CDR2: LNHDA and SQIVND (reference sequence).

The gene calls are TRBV5-1 and TRBJ1-6, with a possible D match to TRBD1 (5 bases). Germline V gene lookup returns CDR1 SGHRS and CDR2 YFSETQ. The CDR3 covers 14 residues. Trimming removed 4 bases from V and 5 bases from J, with 10 bases in between. The CDR3 here is CASSRGTDNSPLHF. The CDR3 nucleotides are TGCGCCAGCAGCCGCGGGACGGATAATTCACCCCTCCACTTT.

The chain is built from TRBV29-1 and TRBJ2-7; perhaps TRBD2 as D (6 bases). The CDR3 sequence is 15 residues long. With 1 base removed from V and 2 bases from J, the gap between germline ends came to 15 bases. Germline V gene lookup returns CDR1 SQVTM and CDR2 ANQGSEA. The CDR3 loop is CSVEVVAEAAYEQYF. CDR3 DNA: TGCAGCGTTGAAGTAGTAGCGGAGGCGGCCTACGAGCAGTACTTC.

The chain recombines TRBV19 with TRBJ2-1, with 16 nucleotides matching TRBD2. The CDR3 covers 20 residues. The germline CDR1 and CDR2 sequences are LNHDA and SQIVND (reference sequence). With V trimmed by 4 bases and J by 7 bases, 16 bases remained unmatched. The CDR3 spells CASSTYPGLAGGHVGNEQFF. In DNA, the CDR3 is TGTGCCAGTAGTACTTATCCGGGACTAGCGGGAGGGCATGTGGGGAATGAGCAGTTCTTC.

The V call is TRBV28, the J call TRBJ2-1, with D tentatively TRBD1 (6 bases). Between the trimmed V and J ends, which lost 7 bases and 2 bases, there was a span of 21 bases. This CDR3 has 17 amino acids. Per germline, CDR1 MDHEN and CDR2 SYDVKM. CDR3 sequence reads: CASTLGGEGTPYNEQFF. As DNA, the CDR3 is TGTGCCAGCACCCTAGGGGGTGAGGGTACCCCCTACAATGAGCAGTTCTTC. The variable domain in full, completed from reference TRBV28 and TRBJ2-1, reads DVKVTQSSRYLVKRTGEKVFLECVQDMDHENMFWYRQDPGLGLRLIYFSYDVKMKEKGDIPEGYSVSREKKERFSLILESASTNQTSMYLCASTLGGEGTPYNEQFFGPGTRLTVL.

The chain has TRBV6-5 and TRBJ1-4; perhaps TRBD1 as D (6 bases). The CDR3 length is 15 residues. V was clipped by 10 bases and J by 0 bases, with 15 bases between them. In germline, CDR1 is MNHEY, CDR2 SVGAGI. CDR3 residues: CATCRGTTTNEKLFF. The CDR3 bases are TGTGCCACTTGCAGGGGAACGACAACTAATGAAAAACTGTTTTTT.

The CDR3 coding sequence is TGTGCCAGCGGAAGACAGGGTGGCACTGAAGCTTTCTTT. It is translated as CASGRQGGTEAFF. The chain carries TRBV7-9 and TRBJ1-1; 7 nucleotides agree with TRBD1. Germline values: CDR1 SEHNR, CDR2 FQNEAQ (reference sequence). The CDR3 is 13 residues long. V shed 8 bases, J shed 4 bases, and the junction held 7 bases outside the gene matches.

The chain uses TRBV5-1 and TRBJ2-3; possible D gene TRBD2, 6 bases. Germline CDR1 and CDR2: SGHRS and YFSETQ. This CDR3 comprises 14 residues. V was trimmed by 1 base and J by 6 bases, leaving 12 bases between them. CDR3: CASSLFGSGDTQYF. The CDR3 DNA is TGCGCCAGCAGCTTGTTTGGCAGCGGGGATACGCAGTATTTT.

The V and J genes are TRBV7-3 and TRBJ2-5; perhaps TRBD2 as D (6 bases). V lost 5 bases and J lost 4, with 17 bases in between. The CDR3 runs 15 residues. Germline values: CDR1 SGHTA, CDR2 FQGTGA. CDR3 sequence: CASSPSEGPRETQYF. The CDR3 nucleotides are TGTGCCAGCAGCCCTAGCGAGGGCCCCCGAGAGACCCAGTACTTC.